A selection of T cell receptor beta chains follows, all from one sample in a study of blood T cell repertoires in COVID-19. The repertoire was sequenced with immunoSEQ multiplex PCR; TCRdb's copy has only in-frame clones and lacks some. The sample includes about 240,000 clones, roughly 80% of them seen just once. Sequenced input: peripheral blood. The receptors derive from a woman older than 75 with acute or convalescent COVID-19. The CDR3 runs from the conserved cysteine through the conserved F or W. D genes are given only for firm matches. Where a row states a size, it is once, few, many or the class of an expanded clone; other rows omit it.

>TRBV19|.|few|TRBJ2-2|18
TGTGCCAGTAGTGGGTTAACAGGAACGACGGCGAACACCGGGGAGCTGTTTTTT
CASSGLTGTTANTGELFF
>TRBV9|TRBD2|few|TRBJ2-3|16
TGTGCCAGCAGCGAAACTAGCGGGGGGAGCCCAGATACGCAGTATTTT
CASSETSGGSPDTQYF
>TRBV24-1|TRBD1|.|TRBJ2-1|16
TGTGCCACCAGTGATCTCAGACAGGGGACACCCAATGAGCAGTTCTTC
CATSDLRQGTPNEQFF
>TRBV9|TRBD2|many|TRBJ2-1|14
TGTGCCAGCAGCGTAGTAGCGGGGAACAATGAGCAGTTCTTC
CASSVVAGNNEQFF
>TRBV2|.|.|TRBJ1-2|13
TGTGCCAGCAGTCACAGGGTCGGGTATGGCTACACCTTC
CASSHRVGYGYTF
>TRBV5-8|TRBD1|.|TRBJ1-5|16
TGTGCCAGCAGCCAACCGGGACAGTTTAGCAATCAGCCCCAGCATTTT
CASSQPGQFSNQPQHF
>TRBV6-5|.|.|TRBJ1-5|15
TGTGCCAGCAGGCCCGGACTGAATAGCAATCAGCCCCAGCATTTT
CASRPGLNSNQPQHF
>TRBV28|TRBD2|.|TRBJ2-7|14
TGTGCCAGCAGTTTTGCGGGGGGGCGACGCGAGCAGTACTTC
CASSFAGGRREQYF
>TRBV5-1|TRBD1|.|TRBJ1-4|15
TGCGCCAGCAGCTCAAGGACAGGGTGGGGTGAAAAACTGTTTTTT
CASSSRTGWGEKLFF
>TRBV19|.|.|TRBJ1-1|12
TGTGCCAGTAGTATCACCGGAGGAGAAGCTTTCTTT
CASSITGGEAFF
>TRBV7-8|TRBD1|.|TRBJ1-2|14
TGTGCCAGCAGCGCCCGGACAGGGCCCTATGGCTACACCTTC
CASSARTGPYGYTF
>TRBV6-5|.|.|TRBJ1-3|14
TGTGCCAGCAGTCGGACTAACTCTGGAAACACCATATATTTT
CASSRTNSGNTIYF
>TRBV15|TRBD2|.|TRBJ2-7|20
TGTGCCACCAGCAGAATGGGGCCACTAGCGGGGGGCCGAAACTCCTACGAGCAGTACTTC
CATSRMGPLAGGRNSYEQYF
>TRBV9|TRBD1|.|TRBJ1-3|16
TGTGCCAGCAGCGTAGAGACAGGGGGCAGTGGAAACACCATATATTTT
CASSVETGGSGNTIYF
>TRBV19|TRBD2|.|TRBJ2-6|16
TGTGCCAGTAGTATAGAGGGGGGGTATGGGGCCAACGTCCTGACTTTC
CASSIEGGYGANVLTF
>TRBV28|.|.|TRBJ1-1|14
TGTGCCAGCAGTTTAGCGGGAATGAGAACTGAAGCTTTCTTT
CASSLAGMRTEAFF
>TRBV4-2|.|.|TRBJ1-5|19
TGTGCCAGCAGCCAAGCCCTAAGTCAGGGCCTCCGTAGCAATCAGCCCCAGCATTTT
CASSQALSQGLRSNQPQHF
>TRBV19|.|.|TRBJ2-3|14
TGTGCCAGTAGTATAGCTAGGGGTACAGATACGCAGTATTTT
CASSIARGTDTQYF
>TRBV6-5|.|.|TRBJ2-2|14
TGTGCCAGCAGTTACTCCTTAGACACCGGGGAGCTGTTTTTT
CASSYSLDTGELFF
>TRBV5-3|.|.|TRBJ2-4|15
TGTGCCAGTCCCGAGGGGGAACTAGCCAAAAACATTCAGTACTTC
CASPEGELAKNIQYF
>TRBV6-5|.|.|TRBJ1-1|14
TGTGCCAGCAGTTACCGGTCATTGTACACTGAAGCTTTCTTT
CASSYRSLYTEAFF
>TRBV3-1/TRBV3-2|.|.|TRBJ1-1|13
TGTGCCAGCAGCGTAGAATTGAACACTGAAGCTTTCTTT
CASSVELNTEAFF
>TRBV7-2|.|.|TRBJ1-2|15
TGTGCCAGCAGCTTCGGGGGGCGAGGAAACTATGGCTACACCTTC
CASSFGGRGNYGYTF
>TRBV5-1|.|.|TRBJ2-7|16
TGCGCCAGCAGCAACCGATACAGGGAACGCTCCTACGAGCAGTACTTC
CASSNRYRERSYEQYF
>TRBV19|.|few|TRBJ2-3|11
TGTGCCACCGCCCTGGGGGGTACGCAGTATTTT
CATALGGTQYF
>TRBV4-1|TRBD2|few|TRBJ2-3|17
TGCGCCAGCAGCCTGGTTTTCAGCGGGGACGGCACAGATACGCAGTATTTT
CASSLVFSGDGTDTQYF
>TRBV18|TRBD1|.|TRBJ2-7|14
TGTGCCAGCGCAACGGGACAGGGTGGCTACGAGCAGTACTTC
CASATGQGGYEQYF
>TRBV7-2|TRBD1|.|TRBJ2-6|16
TGTGCCACCCAGGGACAGGTGAACTCTGGGGCCAACGTCCTGACTTTC
CATQGQVNSGANVLTF
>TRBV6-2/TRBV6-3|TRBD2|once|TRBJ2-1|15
TGTGCCAGCAGTTACTCTGCGGGGGGGCCGAGGGAGCAGTTCTTC
CASSYSAGGPREQFF
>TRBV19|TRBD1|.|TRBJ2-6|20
TGTGCCAGTAGTACACCCGGGGGGACAGGGGAATCTGCTGGGGCCAACGTCCTGACTTTC
CASSTPGGTGESAGANVLTF
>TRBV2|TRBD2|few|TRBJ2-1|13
TGTGCCAGCAAGGCTAGCGGGGTTGGTGAGCAGTTCTTC
CASKASGVGEQFF
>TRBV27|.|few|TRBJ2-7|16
TGTGCCAGCAGTCGAGCAAGACAGCCATCTTCTTACGAGCAGTACTTC
CASSRARQPSSYEQYF
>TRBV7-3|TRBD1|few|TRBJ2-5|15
TGTGCCAGCAGCCTACGACAGGGACGTAGAGAGACCCAGTACTTC
CASSLRQGRRETQYF
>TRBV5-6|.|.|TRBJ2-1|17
TGTGCCAGCAGCTTAAGACAGACCTTCAACCCCTACAATGAGCAGTTCTTC
CASSLRQTFNPYNEQFF
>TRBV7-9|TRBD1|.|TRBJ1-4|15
TGTGCCAGCAGCCCTGGAGGGACAGCAGGAGGCGGACTGTTTTTT
CASSPGGTAGGGLFF
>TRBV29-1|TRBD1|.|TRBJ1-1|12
TGCAGCTTTCGGACAGGGTGGACTGAAGCTTTCTTT
CSFRTGWTEAFF
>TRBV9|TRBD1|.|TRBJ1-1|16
TGTGCCAGCAGCGTAGGACAGGGGGCGACTAACACTGAAGCTTTCTTT
CASSVGQGATNTEAFF